Presented here are 6 T cell receptor beta chains from one specimen sequenced in a study of technical replicates of blood from several donors. Some clones are missing from TCRdb's copy, which holds only in-frame ones; the method was immunoSEQ multiplex PCR. The table includes about 80,000 clones, around 90% detected once. The sequenced sample was T cells isolated from PBMCs. The receptors come from a human donor in good health.

V and J are TRBV4-1 and TRBJ2-2; TRBD1 might be the D (6 bases). Trimming took 4 bases from V and 1 from J, leaving 13 bases between them. This CDR3 is 16 amino acids long. Germline values: CDR1 MGHRA, CDR2 YSYEKL. The CDR3 sequence: CASSLGVGGNTGELFF. The CDR3, as DNA: TGCGCCAGCAGCCTGGGGGTAGGGGGGAACACCGGGGAGCTGTTTTTT.

This chain uses TRBV4-2 with TRBJ1-4; TRBD1 aligns across 7 bases. The germline CDR1 and CDR2 sequences are LGHNA and YNFKEQ. This CDR3 spans 16 amino acids. J lost 4 bases, V lost 0 bases, and 5 bases had no gene match. The CDR3 DNA sequence: TGTGCCAGCAGCCAAGATTTAGCAGGGGGTAATGAAAAACTGTTTTTT. Protein product: CASSQDLAGGNEKLFF.

In this sample, this clone turned up once. This rearrangement joins TRBV2 to TRBJ2-5; D gene uncertain. Deletions cut 11 bases from V and 0 bases from J, with 10 bases between. CDR1 is SNHLY and CDR2 is FYNNEI in the germline V gene. The length of the CDR3 is 12 residues. The CDR3 bases are TGTGCCCTGGGTACAGACCAAGAGACCCAGTACTTC. It translates to CALGTDQETQYF.

This sequence joins TRBV27 and TRBJ2-7, with D possibly TRBD1 on 6 matching bases. The CDR3 loop spans 13 amino acids. Per germline, CDR1 MNHEY and CDR2 SMNVEV (reference sequence). V was trimmed by 8 bases and J by 2 bases, leaving 13 bases between them. This CDR3 is CASARGQTYEQYF. Here the CDR3 DNA reads TGTGCCAGCGCCCGTGGACAGACCTACGAGCAGTACTTC.

The V and J genes are TRBV2 and TRBJ2-1; the D gene is possibly TRBD2 (5 bases). Germline CDR1 SNHLY, CDR2 FYNNEI. Trimming took 8 bases from V and 7 from J, leaving 9 bases between them. This CDR3 region has 11 residues. CDR3 DNA: TGTGCCAGCTGGGAGTTAAATGAGCAGTTCTTC. This translates into CASWELNEQFF.

The chain is built from TRBV11-3 and TRBJ2-7, with D maybe TRBD1 (5 bases). Germline V CDR1 and CDR2: SGHNT, YENEEA. V was shortened by 4 bases and J by 5 bases, with 9 bases between the two germline ends. The CDR3 has 12 residues. The CDR3 loop is CASSSGYHEQYF. In nucleotides, the CDR3 is TGTGCCAGCAGCTCAGGGTATCACGAGCAGTACTTC.